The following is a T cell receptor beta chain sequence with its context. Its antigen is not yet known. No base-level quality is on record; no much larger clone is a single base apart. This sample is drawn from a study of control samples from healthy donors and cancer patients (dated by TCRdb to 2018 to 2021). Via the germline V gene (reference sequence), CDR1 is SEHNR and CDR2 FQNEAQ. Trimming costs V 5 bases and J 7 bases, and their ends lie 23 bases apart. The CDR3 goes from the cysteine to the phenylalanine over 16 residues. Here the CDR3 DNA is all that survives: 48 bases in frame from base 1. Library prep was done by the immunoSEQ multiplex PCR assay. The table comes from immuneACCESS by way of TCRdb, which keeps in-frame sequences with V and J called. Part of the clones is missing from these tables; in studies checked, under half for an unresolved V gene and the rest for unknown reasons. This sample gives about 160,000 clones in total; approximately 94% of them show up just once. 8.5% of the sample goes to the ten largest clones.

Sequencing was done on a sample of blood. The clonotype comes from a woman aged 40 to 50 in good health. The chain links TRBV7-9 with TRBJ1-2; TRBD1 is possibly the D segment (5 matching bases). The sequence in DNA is TGTGCCAGCAGCCGAGGGGTCGGTAGGGTCCAGGGTGGCTACACCTTC. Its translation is CASSRGVGRVQGGYTF.